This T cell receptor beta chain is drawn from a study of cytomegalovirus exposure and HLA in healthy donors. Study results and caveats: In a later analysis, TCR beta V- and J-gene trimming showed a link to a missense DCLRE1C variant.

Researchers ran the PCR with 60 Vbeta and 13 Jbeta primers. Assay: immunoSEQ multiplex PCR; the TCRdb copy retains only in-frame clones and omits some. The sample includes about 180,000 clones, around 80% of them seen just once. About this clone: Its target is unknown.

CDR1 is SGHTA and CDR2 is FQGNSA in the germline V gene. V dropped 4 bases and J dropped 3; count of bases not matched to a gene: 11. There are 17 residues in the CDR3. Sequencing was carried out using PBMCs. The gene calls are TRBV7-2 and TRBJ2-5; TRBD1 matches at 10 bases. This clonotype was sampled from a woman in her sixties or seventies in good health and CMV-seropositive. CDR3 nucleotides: TGTGCCAGCAGCTCTCCCCGGGACAGGGGATGGGAAGAGACCCAGTACTTC. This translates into CASSSPRDRGWEETQYF.